This T cell receptor (beta chain) is drawn from a study of T cell repertoires in cytomegalovirus infection. As for the study in general: From public TCR beta signatures came an indication of both CMV infection and matching HLA type.

TCRdb reprocessed the reads with MiXCR, giving one entry per CDR3 protein. The table includes some 220,000 distinct CDR3 sequences, approximately 6.7% detected once. Study conclusions and caveats: In two of eight donors, the top clonotype was HLA-C-restricted CMV-specific. Identification of carriers of CMV plus the relevant HLA was performed using cumulative public TCR beta family frequency.

The V segment lost 9 bases and the J segment 7 bases; nucleotides outside the gene matches: 13. Germline CDR1 and CDR2: MNHEY and SVGEGT. This CDR3 contains 14 residues. This clonotype showed up many times. As yet, its antigen is unknown. The source of this sequence is a human donor in good health (CMV status not recorded). Some clones in this sample may be carry-over from other donors' samples. The source material was PBMCs. This rearrangement joins TRBV6-2 or TRBV6-3 to TRBJ1-2; TRBD1 aligns across 8 bases. CDR3 sequence reads: CASGDRTDARGYTF. DNA of the CDR3: TGTGCCAGTGGGGACAGGACCGATGCCCGTGGCTACACCTTC.